These 31 T cell receptor beta chains came from one sample sequenced in a study of blood T cell repertoires in COVID-19. Libraries were prepared by immunoSEQ multiplex PCR; TCRdb keeps only in-frame clonotypes and omits some of them. The table shows just over 200,000 clones, with 60% to 85% occurring only once. Sequencing was done on a sample of peripheral blood. These receptor sequences come from a woman in her sixties or seventies with acute or convalescent COVID-19.

This chain connects TRBV21-1 to TRBJ2-2; the table's D call, TRBD2, was not checked against the DNA. TRBV21-1 is deemed a pseudogene. There are 15 residues in the CDR3. CDR3 coding DNA: TGTGCCAGCCCTCTAGCGGACCTGAACACCGGGGAGCTGTTTTTT. This codes for CASPLADLNTGELFF.

V is TRBV7-8 and J is TRBJ1-5, with TRBD1 matching over 11 bases. Trimming took 5 bases from V and 5 from J; bases not matched to a gene: 5. This CDR3 comprises 15 residues. Germline-derived CDR1 and CDR2 are SGHVS and FQNEAQ. In nucleotides, the CDR3 is TGTGCCAGCAGCCACGGACAGGGGGCAGATCAGCCCCAGCATTTT. The encoded protein is CASSHGQGADQPQHF.

The chain is built from TRBV27 and TRBJ1-2, with 10 bases fitting TRBD1. CDR1 and CDR2 from the germline V gene are MNHEY and SMNVEV (reference sequence). The CDR3 consists of 14 residues. V was pared by 6 bases and J by 4 bases, with 5 bases of the junction left unmatched. CDR3 amino acids: CASSGTGEGYGYTF. CDR3 nucleotides: TGTGCCAGCAGCGGGACAGGGGAAGGCTATGGCTACACCTTC.

This clone occurred once. The V call is TRBV18, the J call TRBJ2-5, with 7 bases aligning to TRBD1. The CDR3 extends over 14 amino acids. The ends lost 3 bases at V and 6 bases at J; junction bases unmatched: 7. Germline V gene lookup returns CDR1 KGHSH and CDR2 LQKENI. CDR3 bases: TGTGCCAGCTCACCCGAGACAGGGTTGAAGACCCAGTACTTC. This gives the protein CASSPETGLKTQYF.

This clone appeared a few times. The rearrangement uses TRBV6-5 and TRBJ2-1; perhaps TRBD2 as D (5 bases). Germline V gives CDR1 MNHEY, CDR2 SVGAGI. V lost 0 bases and J lost 5, with 14 bases in between. The CDR3 extends over 16 amino acids. In DNA form, the CDR3 reads TGTGCCAGCAGTTACTCACTAGGAGTGGGGAACAATGAGCAGTTCTTC. Residues: CASSYSLGVGNNEQFF.

This chain uses TRBV18 with TRBJ2-1; 13 bases fit TRBD2. The germline gives CDR1 KGHSH, CDR2 LQKENI. The J segment lost 8 bases and the V segment lost 5 bases, leaving 6 bases of the junction unmatched. The CDR3 length is 15 residues. The CDR3 nucleotides are TGTGCCAGCTCATCAGGACTAGCGGGAGCGGATGAGCAGTTCTTC. Translation: CASSSGLAGADEQFF.

The chain couples TRBV7-6 to TRBJ2-2, with 7 bases lining up with TRBD2. The CDR3 loop spans 14 amino acids. After removal of 5 bases from V and 0 bases from J, the junction contained 0 bases not matched to a gene. From germline, CDR1 is SGHVS and CDR2 FNYEAQ. CDR3 DNA: TGTGCCAGCAGCGGGGGGGCGAACACCGGGGAGCTGTTTTTT. Amino acids: CASSGGANTGELFF.

This chain links TRBV5-5 with TRBJ1-6; 9 nucleotides line up with TRBD1. Germline V gene lookup returns CDR1 SGHKS and CDR2 YYEKEE (reference sequence). V trimming: 2 bases; J trimming: 7 bases; junction bases outside the gene matches: 4. The CDR3 runs 15 residues. The DNA of the CDR3 is TGTGCCAGCAGCTTCACCGGGACAGGGAATTCACCCCTCCACTTT. Encoded protein: CASSFTGTGNSPLHF.

The CDR3 DNA reads TGTGCCAGCAGCCCAAACTCCGGGGAGACCCAGTACTTC. This encodes CASSPNSGETQYF. V usage is TRBV7-9 and J usage is TRBJ2-5, with no clear D. Trimming left V 5 bases short and J 5 bases short, with 12 bases between. CDR3 length equals 13 residues. Germline V gives CDR1 SEHNR, CDR2 FQNEAQ (reference sequence).

In its sample, this clone was seen a few times. This chain connects TRBV30 to TRBJ1-4; the match to TRBD1 covers 11 bases. Trimming cost V 4 bases and J 10 bases; bases outside gene matches: 2. The length of the CDR3 is 12 residues. Germline V CDR1 and CDR2: GTSNPN, SVGIG (reference sequence). The CDR3 loop is CAWTGTGGKLFF. The DNA of the CDR3 is TGTGCCTGGACCGGGACAGGGGGAAAACTGTTTTTT. The full variable domain, in which reference TRBV30 and TRBJ1-4 provide the parts outside the CDR3, is SQTIHQWPATLVQPVGSPLSLECTVEGTSNPNLYWYRQAAGRGLQLLFYSVGIGQISSEVPQNLSASRPQDRQFILSSKKLLLSDSGFYLCAWTGTGGKLFFGSGTQLSVL.

V gene TRBV14 combines with J gene TRBJ2-1; perhaps TRBD1 as D (5 bases). The germline V and J ends were trimmed by 4 bases and 0 bases, with 10 bases remaining between them. Per germline, CDR1 SGHDN and CDR2 FVKESK. The CDR3 length is 15 residues. The CDR3 is CASSPLDSSYNEQFF. For the CDR3, the DNA is TGTGCCAGCAGCCCCCTCGACAGCTCCTACAATGAGCAGTTCTTC.

The V gene is TRBV14, the J gene TRBJ1-4, with no clear D. The CDR3 consists of 15 residues. V was shortened by 1 base and J by 3 bases, with 9 bases between the two germline ends. Germline V gene data show CDR1 as SGHDN and CDR2 as FVKESK. The CDR3 loop reads CASSQVPGANEKLFF. DNA of the CDR3: TGTGCCAGCAGCCAAGTTCCGGGAGCTAATGAAAAACTGTTTTTT.

In this sample, this clone turned up once. The J gene is TRBJ1-4, the V gene TRBV3-1 (or the pseudogene TRBV3-2); perhaps TRBD1 as D (5 bases). Germline loops: CDR1 LGHDT, CDR2 YNNKEL (reference sequence). The CDR3 covers 14 residues. Trimming took 4 bases from V and 7 from J, leaving 13 bases between them. The DNA of the CDR3 is TGTGCCAGCAGCCTCGGACAAGGGCGTGAAAAACTGTTTTTT. Translated: CASSLGQGREKLFF.

This clone was seen a single time. The chain has TRBV5-1 and TRBJ1-3; 7 bases map to TRBD1. Unmatched junction bases numbered 1, after V lost 0 bases and J lost 7 bases. There are 13 residues in the CDR3. CDR1 SGHRS and CDR2 YFSETQ come from the germline V gene. The CDR3 reads CASSLGQGNTIYF. The CDR3, as DNA: TGCGCCAGCAGCTTGGGACAGGGCAACACCATATATTTT.

The V call is TRBV7-9, the J call TRBJ1-2, with D possibly matching TRBD1 (6 bases). CDR3 length: 17 amino acids. With 7 bases removed from V and 0 bases from J, the gap between germline ends came to 21 bases. Germline lookup yields CDR1 SEHNR and CDR2 FQNEAQ (reference sequence). DNA for the CDR3: TGTGCCAGCACCCCGGCTCTGACAGGCTACTCTAACTATGGCTACACCTTC. Its translation is CASTPALTGYSNYGYTF.

V is TRBV24-1 and J is TRBJ2-3; 7 positions agree with TRBD2. The CDR3 runs 12 residues. The junction had 1 base not matched to a gene; V was cut back by 6 bases and J by 5 bases. CDR1 KGHDR and CDR2 SFDVKD come from the germline V gene. CDR3 nucleotide sequence: TGTGCCACCAGTTGGGGGGGAGATACGCAGTATTTT. Amino acid sequence: CATSWGGDTQYF.

The rearrangement links TRBV4-2 to TRBJ1-6, with a possible D match to TRBD1 (5 bases). The CDR3 is 14 residues long. The germline gives CDR1 LGHNA, CDR2 YNFKEQ. With 4 bases removed from V and 14 bases from J, the gap between germline ends came to 18 bases. In DNA form, the CDR3 reads TGTGCCAGCAGCCTCTTCACGGGGGGAGCATCCCTCCACTTT. Translated: CASSLFTGGASLHF.

The CDR3 sequence is CAWSRGTENNQPQHF. The CDR3 region has the DNA TGTGCCTGGTCCAGGGGGACAGAAAATAATCAGCCCCAGCATTTT. This chain uses TRBV30 with TRBJ1-5, with TRBD1 identical over 7 bases. Losses at the gene ends were 5 bases for V and 4 bases for J; bases not matched to a gene: 11. The germline V gene encodes CDR1 GTSNPN and CDR2 SVGIG (reference sequence). The CDR3 is 15 amino acids.

The rearrangement uses TRBV7-9 and TRBJ2-7, with 9 bases matching TRBD1. J was trimmed by 6 bases and V by 3 bases; bases with no gene match: 6. The germline V gene has CDR1 SEHNR and CDR2 FQNEAQ (reference sequence). This CDR3 has 14 residues. The CDR3 DNA reads TGTGCCAGCAGCTTCGGACAGGGGATAGGCGAGCAGTACTTC. As protein: CASSFGQGIGEQYF.

Only a few counts were recorded for this clone. The V and J genes are TRBV19 and TRBJ1-2; the D is unclear. The germline CDR1 and CDR2 sequences are LNHDA and SQIVND (reference sequence). V lost 6 bases, J lost 4 bases, and 21 bases lay in between. The CDR3 has 16 amino acids. The CDR3 DNA sequence: TGTGCCAGTAGGAACCCCTATCTGGAAGGAGCCTATGGCTACACCTTC. Translating gives CASRNPYLEGAYGYTF.

V usage is TRBV11-3 and J usage is TRBJ1-1, with D tentatively TRBD1 (5 bases). The CDR3 has 20 residues. Per the germline V gene, CDR1 is SGHNT and CDR2 is YENEEA. The V end was cut by 3 bases, the J end by 0 bases, with 26 bases between. CDR3 loop: CASSFLRRDRHQNMNTEAFF. In DNA form, the CDR3 reads TGTGCCAGCAGCTTCCTAAGACGCGACAGACATCAGAACATGAACACTGAAGCTTTCTTT.

The chain recombines TRBV3-1 (or the pseudogene TRBV3-2) with TRBJ1-2, with D unclear. CDR1 is LGHDT, CDR2 YNNKEL, per germline (reference sequence). CDR3 length: 11 residues. V was shortened by 2 bases and J by 6 bases, with 4 bases between the two germline ends. The CDR3: CASSQSHGYTF. Written as DNA, the CDR3 is TGTGCCAGCAGCCAATCTCATGGCTACACCTTC.

V is TRBV6-5 and J is TRBJ1-1, with D tentatively TRBD1 (5 bases). Germline values: CDR1 MNHEY, CDR2 SVGAGI. The CDR3 covers 13 residues. V was pared by 6 bases and J by 0 bases, with 8 bases between. This CDR3 is CASRTEMNTEAFF. CDR3 DNA: TGTGCCAGCAGGACAGAAATGAACACTGAAGCTTTCTTT.

The chain is built from TRBV7-6 and TRBJ1-3; D is uncertain. There are 14 residues in the CDR3. V was shortened by 0 bases and J by 6 bases, with 9 bases between the two germline ends. Germline lookup yields CDR1 SGHVS and CDR2 FNYEAQ. For the CDR3, the DNA is TGTGCCAGCAGCTTAGCTGCAGGTGAAAACACCATATATTTT. It codes for CASSLAAGENTIYF. Together with reference TRBV7-6 and TRBJ1-3, the CDR3 gives the full variable domain: GAGVSQSPRYKVTKRGQDVALRCDPISGHVSLYWYRQALGQGPEFLTYFNYEAQQDKSGLPNDRFSAERPEGSISTLTIQRTEQRDSAMYRCASSLAAGENTIYFGEGSWLTVV.

This sequence joins TRBV30 and TRBJ2-1; D tentatively fits TRBD1 or TRBD2 (5 bases each). Deletions cut 8 bases from V and 4 bases from J, with 15 bases between. The CDR3 contains 13 residues. Germline values: CDR1 GTSNPN, CDR2 SVGIG (reference sequence). This CDR3 reads CARGPGTYNEQFF. In DNA, the CDR3 is TGTGCCCGGGGCCCGGGAACTTACAATGAGCAGTTCTTC.

The V and J genes are TRBV28 and TRBJ1-2, with D possibly being TRBD1 (6 bases). This CDR3 is built from 13 residues. Looked up from germline, CDR1 is MDHEN and CDR2 is SYDVKM. Trimming removed 6 bases at V and 4 bases at J, with 12 bases between. CDR3 residues: CASREPQGYGYTF. CDR3 sequence (DNA): TGTGCCAGCAGAGAACCACAGGGCTATGGCTACACCTTC.

Only a few counts were recorded for this clone. The V gene is TRBV28, the J gene TRBJ2-5, with D tentatively TRBD2 (5 bases). Trimming cost V 3 bases and J 5 bases, with 19 bases left between them. The CDR3 is 16 residues long. Looked up from germline, CDR1 is MDHEN and CDR2 is SYDVKM. CDR3 sequence (DNA): TGTGCCAGCAGTTTGTTCGGACTGCTGAGGACGGAGACCCAGTACTTC. It translates to CASSLFGLLRTETQYF.

The chain recombines TRBV5-5 with TRBJ2-1, with a weak D call TRBD2 (6 bases). Germline V gene sequence: CDR1 SGHKS, CDR2 YYEKEE (reference sequence). This CDR3 comprises 16 residues. Deletions cut 4 bases from V and 4 bases from J, with 18 bases between. CDR3 residues: CASSPFPSADYNEQFF. The CDR3 nucleotides read TGTGCCAGCAGCCCCTTCCCTAGCGCCGATTACAATGAGCAGTTCTTC.

The sample holds one count of this clone. The chain uses TRBV10-3 and TRBJ2-7; a weak D match, TRBD2 (5 bases). V was clipped by 4 bases and J by 3 bases, with 13 bases between them. Germline loops: CDR1 ENHRY, CDR2 SYGVKD. The CDR3 is 14 amino acids. The CDR3 region is CAISVQRLGYEQYF. The DNA for the CDR3 is TGTGCCATCAGTGTCCAGCGGCTGGGCTACGAGCAGTACTTC.

The chain employs TRBV5-1 and TRBJ2-1, with 8 bases aligning to TRBD2. CDR1 is SGHRS, CDR2 YFSETQ, per germline. V was clipped by 4 bases and J by 4 bases; unmatched bases: 7. CDR3 length: 15 amino acids. The CDR3 DNA reads as TGCGCCAGCAGCACAACTAGCGGTGGTTACAATGAGCAGTTCTTC. This sequence encodes CASSTTSGGYNEQFF.

This clone showed up just once. The chain is built from TRBV11-2 and TRBJ1-1; TRBD1 might be the D (6 bases). The germline gives CDR1 SGHAT, CDR2 FQNNGV. V shed 5 bases and J shed 1 base, with 8 bases lying between them. The CDR3 length is 13 residues. This CDR3 reads CASSPQGNTEAFF. The CDR3 DNA follows: TGTGCCAGCAGCCCACAGGGGAACACTGAAGCTTTCTTT.